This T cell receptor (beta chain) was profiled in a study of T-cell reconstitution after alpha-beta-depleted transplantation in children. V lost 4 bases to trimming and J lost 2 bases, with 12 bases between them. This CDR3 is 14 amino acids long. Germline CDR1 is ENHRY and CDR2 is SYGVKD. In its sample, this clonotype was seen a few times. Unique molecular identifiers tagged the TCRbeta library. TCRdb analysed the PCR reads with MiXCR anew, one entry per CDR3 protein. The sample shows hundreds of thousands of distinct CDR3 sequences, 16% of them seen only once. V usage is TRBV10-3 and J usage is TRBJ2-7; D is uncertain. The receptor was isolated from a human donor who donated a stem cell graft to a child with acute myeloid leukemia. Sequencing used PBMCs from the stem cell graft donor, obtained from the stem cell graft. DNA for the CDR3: TGTGCCATCAGTGTAGACCGCGAGACCTACGAGCAGTACTTC. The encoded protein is CAISVDRETYEQYF.